A single TCR beta chain is shown here with its context. Its matching antigen is unknown. These data originate in a study of OX40 agonist ivuxolimab in advanced cancers. Whole-study context: Of mixed ages from about 23 to 90 and averaging about 65 years, the group was about 80% male.

Study results and limitations: In general, CD8+ T cells held more expanded clones than CD4+ did, on average. A proportion of nonresponders additionally exhibited low normalized T-cell clonal expansion.

Blood sampling took place at baseline, cycle 4 day 1, and cycle 7 day 1. Profiled with immunoSEQ multiplex PCR; TCRdb holds only in-frame clones, not every one. The data show 50,000 to 55,000 clones, around 89% seen once. Germline CDR1 LNHNV, CDR2 YYDKDF (reference sequence). The trim removed 5 bases at V and 0 bases at J, leaving 4 bases unmatched. This CDR3 comprises 15 residues. Sample: CD4+ or CD8+ T cells sorted from blood, taken in a trial of the OX40 agonist ivuxolimab. The chain joins TRBV15 to TRBJ2-1; 7 nucleotides line up with TRBD2. The clonotype originates from an adult with an advanced solid tumor such as melanoma, head and neck, liver or kidney cancer. In DNA form, the CDR3 reads TGTGCCACCAGCGCCCGGGACTACTCCTACAATGAGCAGTTCTTC. It specifies CATSARDYSYNEQFF.